This T cell receptor beta chain was sequenced during a study of shared clonotypes between healthy human individuals. Study background: Aged between 18 and 49, the donors were a couple of women and three men. General study findings and limits: Naive subsets, compared against memory subsets, generally had larger estimated richness values. Sorted-subset sequencing, rarefaction showed, was incomplete despite large depth.

The assay was immunoSEQ multiplex PCR, and TCRdb's table has in-frame clones only and misses some. The repertoire includes approximately 1,000,000 clones, around 82% of them detected once, and approximately 0.56% sits in the top ten. V lost 3 bases and J lost 4, with 7 bases in between. CDR3 size: 12 residues. In germline, CDR1 is SNHLY, CDR2 FYNNEI. All of the donors resided in Nashville, Tennessee, and each was a Caucasian adult. On this clone itself: Its target is not known.

This rearrangement joins TRBV2 to TRBJ2-7, with D hard to call. Sequencing input: memory CD4+ T cells from PBMCs. Regarding subset: CD45RA-negative fraction. This clonotype was obtained from a man aged 18 to 29 in good health. Some clones in this sample may be carry-over from other donors' samples. Here the CDR3 reads CASSDVVYEQYF. CDR3 coding DNA: TGTGCCAGCAGTGATGTGGTTTACGAGCAGTACTTC.